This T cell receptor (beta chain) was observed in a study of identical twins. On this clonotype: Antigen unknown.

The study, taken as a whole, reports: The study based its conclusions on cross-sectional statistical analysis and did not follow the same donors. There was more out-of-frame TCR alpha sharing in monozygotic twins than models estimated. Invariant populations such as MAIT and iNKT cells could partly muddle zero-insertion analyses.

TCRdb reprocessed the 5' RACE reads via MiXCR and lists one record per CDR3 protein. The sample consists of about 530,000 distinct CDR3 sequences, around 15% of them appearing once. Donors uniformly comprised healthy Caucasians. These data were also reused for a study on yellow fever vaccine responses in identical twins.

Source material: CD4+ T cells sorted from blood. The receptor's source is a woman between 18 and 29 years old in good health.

CDR3 loop: CASSRQGSHEQYF. CDR3 DNA: TGTGCCAGCAGTCGACAGGGGAGCCACGAGCAGTACTTC. The V gene is TRBV2, the J gene TRBJ2-7, with TRBD1 matching over 8 bases. The CDR3 covers 13 residues. In germline, CDR1 is SNHLY, CDR2 FYNNEI. V shed 5 bases and J 5 bases; nucleotides not matched to a gene: 5.